The 30 T cell receptor beta chains below come from one sample, sequenced in a study of blood T cell repertoires in COVID-19. Here immunoSEQ multiplex PCR was the method, and the copy in TCRdb shows in-frame clones only, minus some. The table has approximately 75,000 clones, 88% seen once; the top ten hold around 28%. Sequencing input: peripheral blood. The source is a man in his forties or fifties with acute or convalescent COVID-19.

The chain combines TRBV20-1 with TRBJ2-5; D is undetermined. CDR3 length: 13 amino acids. V was clipped by 3 bases and J by 1 base, with 9 bases between them. Germline V gives CDR1 DFQATT, CDR2 SNEGSKA (reference sequence). The CDR3 nucleotides are TGCAGTGCTAGTGACACGGGCCAAGAGACCCAGTACTTC. Translating gives CSASDTGQETQYF.

This rearrangement joins TRBV7-8 to TRBJ2-1, with 7 bases fitting TRBD1. The germline CDR1 and CDR2 sequences are SGHVS and FQNEAQ. The CDR3 is 15 amino acids. The V segment lost 5 bases and the J segment 0 bases; nucleotides outside the gene matches: 4. DNA of the CDR3: TGTGCCAGCAGCAACCGGGACAGCTCCTACAATGAGCAGTTCTTC. It yields the protein CASSNRDSSYNEQFF.

This sequence joins TRBV6-2 or TRBV6-3 and TRBJ2-7; a possible D gene is TRBD2 (7 bases). Per germline, CDR1 MNHEY and CDR2 SVGEGT. V was trimmed by 1 base and J by 6 bases, leaving 13 bases between them. This CDR3 has 14 residues. The CDR3 loop is CASSYLPGGAEQYF. The CDR3 DNA is TGTGCCAGCAGTTACTTGCCGGGGGGCGCCGAGCAGTACTTC.

V gene TRBV6-5 combines with J gene TRBJ2-5, with 7 bases identical to TRBD1. Germline trimming cut 6 bases from V and 4 bases from J; bases unmatched to any gene: 5. This CDR3 is 13 amino acids long. Germline CDR1 MNHEY, CDR2 SVGAGI. CDR3 amino acids: CASSARGRETQYF. DNA of the CDR3: TGTGCCAGCAGCGCGAGGGGGCGAGAGACCCAGTACTTC.

The V and J genes are TRBV27 and TRBJ2-7; 10 bases line up with TRBD1. This CDR3 spans 15 amino acids. Germline loops: CDR1 MNHEY, CDR2 SMNVEV (reference sequence). With V trimmed by 0 bases and J by 2 bases, 1 base remained unmatched. The CDR3 nucleotides are TGTGCCAGCAGTTTATCGGGACAGGGGACCTACGAGCAGTACTTC. Its protein product is CASSLSGQGTYEQYF.

The chain carries TRBV18 and TRBJ2-5; the match to TRBD2 covers 10 bases. CDR1 and CDR2 (germline): KGHSH, LQKENI. The CDR3 length is 16 residues. V trimming: 0 bases; J trimming: 3 bases; junction bases outside the gene matches: 4. The CDR3 DNA sequence: TGTGCCAGCTCACCACCGGGACTAGCGCGGGAAGAGACCCAGTACTTC. This sequence encodes CASSPPGLAREETQYF.

V and J are TRBV23-1 and TRBJ2-1, with 13 bases aligning to TRBD2. TRBV23-1 is assigned to the ORF class and has an uncertain function. V lost 4 bases and J lost 3; bases outside the gene matches: 15. CDR3 length: 20 residues. In DNA form, the CDR3 reads TGCGCCAGCAGTCCCCCGCTCGGGACTAGCGGGGATGTTTGCTACAATGAGCAGTTCTTC. Residues: CASSPPLGTSGDVCYNEQFF.

The chain combines TRBV6-5 with TRBJ2-7; D possibly corresponds to TRBD1 (7 bases). V was pared by 6 bases and J by 0 bases, with 15 bases between. The CDR3 length is 15 residues. Germline CDR1 is MNHEY and CDR2 is SVGAGI. Here the CDR3 reads CASSKWRDSSYEQYF. The DNA for the CDR3 is TGTGCCAGCAGCAAGTGGAGGGACAGCTCCTACGAGCAGTACTTC.

In this sample, this clone turned up a few times. The chain links TRBV7-9 to TRBJ1-1; D not resolved. Germline V CDR1 and CDR2: SEHNR, FQNEAQ (reference sequence). Trimming took off 2 bases at V and 2 bases at J, with 15 bases between the two ends. This CDR3 region has 16 residues. The CDR3 coding sequence is TGTGCCAGCAGCTTATCTTACGGGGAAGGTAACACTGAAGCTTTCTTT. Translation gives CASSLSYGEGNTEAFF.

The chain is built from TRBV18 and TRBJ2-7, with D possibly TRBD1 on 5 matching bases. This CDR3 has 16 amino acids. Trimming cost V 1 base and J 2 bases, with 15 bases left between them. Germline loops: CDR1 KGHSH, CDR2 LQKENI. In DNA, the CDR3 is TGTGCCAGCTCACCACGTTCCAGGGCCCAAACCTACGAGCAGTACTTC. Translation gives CASSPRSRAQTYEQYF.

The rearrangement joins TRBV18 to TRBJ1-3, with D hard to call. CDR1 and CDR2 (germline): KGHSH, LQKENI. Deletions cut 3 bases from V and 3 bases from J, with 12 bases between. The CDR3 totals 15 residues. The CDR3 spells CASSPVPGIGNTIYF. The CDR3 DNA reads as TGTGCCAGCTCACCTGTTCCGGGTATTGGAAACACCATATATTTT.

The chain combines TRBV7-6 with TRBJ1-4, with no clear D. The CDR3 sequence is 16 residues long. V was clipped by 4 bases and J by 3 bases, with 15 bases between them. From germline, CDR1 is SGHVS and CDR2 FNYEAQ. Here the CDR3 reads CASSSTTSRANEKLFF. CDR3 in DNA: TGTGCCAGCAGCTCAACTACCTCGCGGGCTAATGAAAAACTGTTTTTT.

There are a few counts of this clone. The rearrangement links TRBV7-3 to TRBJ1-2, with D uncertain. The germline gives CDR1 SGHTA, CDR2 FQGTGA. The V gene lost 4 bases and the J gene lost 7 bases, with 13 bases spanning the gap. The CDR3 contains 13 residues. CDR3 in DNA: TGTGCCAGCAGCTCCACTGATCGGGTTGGCTACACCTTC. Its protein product is CASSSTDRVGYTF. The entire variable domain, with the rest obtained from reference TRBV7-3 and TRBJ1-2, is as follows: GAGVSQTPSNKVTEKGKYVELRCDPISGHTALYWYRQSLGQGPEFLIYFQGTGAADDSGLPNDRFFAVRPEGSVSTLKIQRTERGDSAVYLCASSSTDRVGYTFGSGTRLTVV.

The chain uses TRBV18 and TRBJ1-4; no definite D call. The V and J ends lost 3 bases and 7 bases respectively, with 12 bases between them. CDR3 length equals 14 residues. Germline V gene sequence: CDR1 KGHSH, CDR2 LQKENI. This CDR3 reads CASSPGFGGEKLFF. Here the CDR3 DNA reads TGTGCCAGCTCACCGGGTTTTGGAGGTGAAAAACTGTTTTTT.

The chain combines TRBV25-1 with TRBJ2-7; D remains ambiguous. Germline V CDR1 and CDR2: MGHDK, SYGVNS. This CDR3 spans 14 amino acids. The V gene lost 1 base and the J gene lost 0 bases, with 7 bases spanning the gap. CDR3 region: CASSESASSYEQYF. Here the CDR3 DNA reads TGTGCCAGCAGTGAATCCGCCAGCTCCTACGAGCAGTACTTC.

The J gene is TRBJ2-4, the V gene TRBV3-1 (or the pseudogene TRBV3-2); 8 bases align to TRBD1. Germline V gene sequence: CDR1 LGHDT, CDR2 YNNKEL (reference sequence). Trimming removed 1 base from V and 0 bases from J; junction bases left unmatched: 2. The CDR3 totals 16 residues. The CDR3 DNA reads as TGTGCCAGCAGCCAAGGGGACAGGTTAGCCAAAAACATTCAGTACTTC. The encoded protein is CASSQGDRLAKNIQYF.

The chain links TRBV5-1 to TRBJ1-6; 8 bases match TRBD1. This CDR3 contains 14 residues. CDR1 is SGHRS and CDR2 is YFSETQ in the germline V gene. J gave up 7 bases and V 1 base, and 1 base lay outside the gene matches. The CDR3 sequence: CASSLQGANSPLHF. DNA of the CDR3: TGCGCCAGCAGCTTGCAGGGGGCGAATTCACCCCTCCACTTT.

The V and J genes are TRBV6-5 and TRBJ1-6; D is possibly TRBD1 (5 bases). V was cut by 8 bases and J by 6 bases, with 17 bases left in between. The CDR3 runs to 15 residues. Germline V gene sequence: CDR1 MNHEY, CDR2 SVGAGI. The CDR3 sequence: CASVPDRGVNSPLHF. DNA for the CDR3: TGTGCCAGCGTCCCCGATCGGGGGGTTAATTCACCCCTCCACTTT.

V gene TRBV7-9 combines with J gene TRBJ2-1; 9 positions agree with TRBD2. There are 16 residues in the CDR3. The germline CDR1 and CDR2 sequences are SEHNR and FQNEAQ (reference sequence). The V gene end was trimmed by 4 bases and the J gene end by 7 bases; junction bases not matched to a gene: 11. The CDR3: CASSSLGGGAKNEQFF. CDR3 bases: TGTGCCAGCAGCTCCCTAGGCGGGGGGGCTAAAAATGAGCAGTTCTTC.

The V call is TRBV19, the J call TRBJ1-2, with 7 bases lining up with TRBD1. The CDR3 has 14 amino acids. J was trimmed by 3 bases and V by 8 bases; bases with no gene match: 9. Germline assignment: CDR1 LNHDA and CDR2 SQIVND (reference sequence). The CDR3 is CASEKRGRDYGYTF. The CDR3 DNA reads TGTGCCAGTGAAAAAAGGGGGCGCGACTATGGCTACACCTTC.

This chain uses TRBV5-5 with TRBJ1-2; D is unclear. CDR1 and CDR2 from the germline V gene are SGHKS and YYEKEE (reference sequence). The CDR3 covers 15 residues. Trimming took 0 bases from V and 4 from J, leaving 13 bases between them. The CDR3 loop reads CASSLVQVYTYGYTF. DNA for the CDR3: TGTGCCAGCAGCTTGGTTCAGGTTTATACCTATGGCTACACCTTC.

This chain uses TRBV5-1 with TRBJ1-5, with 7 nucleotides matching TRBD1. Germline V gene data show CDR1 as SGHRS and CDR2 as YFSETQ. With 2 bases clipped from V and 3 bases from J, the junction kept 5 bases outside the gene matches. The CDR3 has 15 residues. The CDR3 DNA follows: TGCGCCAGCAGCTTTACAGGGGAGGTCAATCAGCCCCAGCATTTT. Translating gives CASSFTGEVNQPQHF.

The J gene is TRBJ1-4, the V gene TRBV4-2, with 7 bases fitting TRBD1. The CDR3 extends over 17 amino acids. CDR1 is LGHNA, CDR2 YNFKEQ, per germline. J lost 2 bases, V lost 0 bases, and 6 bases had no gene match. CDR3 nucleotide sequence: TGTGCCAGCAGCCAAGATGGGGGGACAGTCACTAATGAAAAACTGTTTTTT. The encoded protein is CASSQDGGTVTNEKLFF.

The rearrangement joins TRBV6-5 to TRBJ2-7, with D possibly being TRBD2 (6 bases). Germline loops: CDR1 MNHEY, CDR2 SVGAGI. Trimming left V 0 bases short and J 5 bases short, with 14 bases between. This CDR3 region has 15 residues. Here the CDR3 reads CASSYSGGVSDEQYF. The CDR3 nucleotides are TGTGCCAGCAGTTACTCAGGCGGGGTAAGCGACGAGCAGTACTTC.

This chain joins TRBV18 and TRBJ1-2; weak D call: TRBD1 (5 bases). Trimming cost V 3 bases and J 2 bases, with 10 bases left between them. Germline loops: CDR1 KGHSH, CDR2 LQKENI. The CDR3 runs to 14 residues. The CDR3 loop reads CASSPLQVNYGYTF. CDR3 nucleotide sequence: TGTGCCAGCTCACCCTTACAGGTCAACTATGGCTACACCTTC.

The rearrangement links TRBV7-6 to TRBJ2-3; the match to TRBD1 covers 12 bases. V was pared by 3 bases and J by 6 bases, with 10 bases of the junction left unmatched. CDR1 and CDR2 from the germline V gene are SGHVS and FNYEAQ. The CDR3 has 17 residues. CDR3 residues: CASSLSRDRGRLDTQYF. CDR3 in DNA: TGTGCCAGCAGCTTGTCCCGGGACAGGGGGCGCTTGGATACGCAGTATTTT.

The J gene is TRBJ1-5, the V gene TRBV18, with 10 bases that match TRBD1. This CDR3 is built from 17 residues. V gave up 2 bases and J gave up 0 bases; unmatched junction bases: 4. In germline, CDR1 is KGHSH, CDR2 LQKENI. CDR3: CASSPGTGDYSNQPQHF. The DNA of the CDR3 is TGTGCCAGCTCACCAGGGACAGGGGACTATAGCAATCAGCCCCAGCATTTT.

This clone was seen just once. V gene TRBV12-3 or TRBV12-4 combines with J gene TRBJ2-2, with unresolved D. This CDR3 contains 12 residues. Trimming shortened V by 10 bases and J by 0 bases, and 6 bases separated the two germline ends. CDR3 residues: CAIHSNTGELFF. For the CDR3, the DNA is TGTGCCATCCATTCGAACACCGGGGAGCTGTTTTTT.

The V and J genes are TRBV7-9 and TRBJ2-5, with TRBD1 matching 8 bases. The germline V gene has CDR1 SEHNR and CDR2 FQNEAQ (reference sequence). Losses at the gene ends were 5 bases for V and 4 bases for J; bases not matched to a gene: 9. The CDR3 has 15 amino acids. For the CDR3, the DNA is TGTGCCAGCAGCCGAACCAACAGGGGGACAGAGACCCAGTACTTC. Its translation is CASSRTNRGTETQYF.

This chain joins TRBV5-4 and TRBJ2-5; TRBD2 aligns across 12 bases. The V segment lost 3 bases and the J segment 4 bases; nucleotides outside the gene matches: 4. This CDR3 region has 15 residues. The V gene's germline CDR1 is SGHNT and CDR2 YYREEE (reference sequence). The CDR3 nucleotides read TGTGCCAGCAGCTGGACTAGCGGGGTGGGAGAGACCCAGTACTTC. Translated, it gives CASSWTSGVGETQYF. Looking up the rest from reference TRBV5-4 and TRBJ2-5 gives the full variable domain: ETGVTQSPTHLIKTRGQQVTLRCSSQSGHNTVSWYQQALGQGPQFIFQYYREEENGRGNFPPRFSGLQFPNYSSELNVNALELDDSALYLCASSWTSGVGETQYFGPGTRLLVL.